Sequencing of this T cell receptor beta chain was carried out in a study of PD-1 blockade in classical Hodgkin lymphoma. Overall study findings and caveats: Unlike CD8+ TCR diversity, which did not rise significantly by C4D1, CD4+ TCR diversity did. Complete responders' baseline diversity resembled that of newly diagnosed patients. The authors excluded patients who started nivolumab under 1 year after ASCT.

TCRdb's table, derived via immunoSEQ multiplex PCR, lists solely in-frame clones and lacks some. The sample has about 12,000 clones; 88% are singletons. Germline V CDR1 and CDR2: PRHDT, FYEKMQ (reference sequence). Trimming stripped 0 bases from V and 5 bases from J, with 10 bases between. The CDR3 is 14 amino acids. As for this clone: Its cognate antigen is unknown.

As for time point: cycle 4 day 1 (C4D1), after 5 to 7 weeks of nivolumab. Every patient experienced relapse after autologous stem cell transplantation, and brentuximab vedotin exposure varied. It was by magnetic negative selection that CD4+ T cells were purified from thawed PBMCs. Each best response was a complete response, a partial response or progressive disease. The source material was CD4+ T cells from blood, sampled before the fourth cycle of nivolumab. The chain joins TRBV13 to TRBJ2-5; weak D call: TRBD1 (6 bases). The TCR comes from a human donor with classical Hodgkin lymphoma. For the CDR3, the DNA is TGTGCCAGCAGCTTAGGCCTGGGGGCCGAGACCCAGTACTTC. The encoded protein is CASSLGLGAETQYF. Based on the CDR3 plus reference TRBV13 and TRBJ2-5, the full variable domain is AAGVIQSPRHLIKEKRETATLKCYPIPRHDTVYWYQQGPGQDPQFLISFYEKMQSDKGSIPDRFSAQQFSDYHSELNMSSLELGDSALYFCASSLGLGAETQYFGPGTRLLVL.